This TCR beta chain was retrieved from a study of technical replicates of blood from a few donors. Per germline, CDR1 SGHRS and CDR2 YFSETQ. The CDR3 sequence is 14 residues long. Trimming removed 2 bases at V and 4 bases at J, with 9 bases between. The data were produced by immunoSEQ multiplex PCR, yet TCRdb's version contains in-frame clones alone and is incomplete. The data contain about 81,000 clones, under 97% of them singletons. The rearrangement links TRBV5-1 to TRBJ1-4; no clear D gene. Sequences were obtained from T cells isolated from PBMCs. This sequence originates from a human donor in good health. The CDR3 nucleotides are TGCGCCAGCAGCTTCACAGAACTTAATGAAAAACTGTTTTTT. Its protein is CASSFTELNEKLFF.